The 31 T cell receptor beta chains listed next were all sequenced from one sample in a study of CD8+ T cells in alopecia areata. Reverse transcription of extracted RNA yielded cDNA, which provided the sequencing template. TCRdb keeps only in-frame clones here, not all; method: immunoSEQ multiplex PCR. The sample comprises around 140,000 clones, roughly half of which are singletons, and over 0.85% rests with the top ten. Specimen: CD4+ T cells sorted from blood, collected at week 0. These receptors all come from a human donor with alopecia areata.

The chain joins TRBV9 to TRBJ2-5; 10 bases match TRBD2. Germline CDR1 reads SGDLS; CDR2 reads YYNGEE. The CDR3 has 16 amino acids. V trimming: 4 bases; J trimming: 4 bases; junction bases outside the gene matches: 10. The CDR3 loop is CASSPGASGSIETQYF. CDR3 bases: TGTGCCAGCAGCCCAGGCGCTAGCGGGAGTATAGAGACCCAGTACTTC.

This clone was seen more than once but under ten times. The V gene is TRBV29-1, the J gene TRBJ2-7, with 7 bases lining up with TRBD1. Looked up from germline, CDR1 is SQVTM and CDR2 is ANQGSEA. The CDR3 has 13 residues. V gave up 6 bases and J gave up 0 bases; unmatched junction bases: 5. The CDR3 loop reads CSVLTGRSYEQYF. The DNA for the CDR3 is TGCAGCGTCCTGACAGGGCGCTCCTACGAGCAGTACTTC.

This sequence joins TRBV6-5 and TRBJ2-7; the match to TRBD2 covers 9 bases. This CDR3 region has 14 residues. Germline assignment: CDR1 MNHEY and CDR2 SVGAGI. The V segment lost 7 bases and the J segment 6 bases; nucleotides outside the gene matches: 10. The CDR3 region has the DNA TGTGCCAGCACGAAGGTAGCGGGAGATATCGAGCAGTACTTC. Protein: CASTKVAGDIEQYF.

This clone showed up just once. The chain recombines TRBV2 with TRBJ2-5; D call uncertain. Germline loops: CDR1 SNHLY, CDR2 FYNNEI. V lost 4 bases, J lost 0 bases, and 15 bases lay in between. This CDR3 is built from 16 residues. CDR3 bases: TGTGCCAGCAGTGCTTCGGCCGGCTTGTACCAAGAGACCCAGTACTTC. Amino acids: CASSASAGLYQETQYF.

This chain connects TRBV29-1 to TRBJ1-1, with a possible D match to TRBD1 (6 bases). The germline gives CDR1 SQVTM, CDR2 ANQGSEA. Trimming took off 6 bases at V and 9 bases at J, with 17 bases between the two ends. CDR3 length: 12 amino acids. The CDR3 DNA sequence: TGCAGCGTCCGGGAGGGGGGGACTCAAGCTTTCTTT. Its translation is CSVREGGTQAFF.

V usage is TRBV10-3 and J usage is TRBJ2-2; 8 positions match TRBD1. The V gene's germline CDR1 is ENHRY and CDR2 SYGVKD. The CDR3 loop spans 12 amino acids. The V gene end was trimmed by 7 bases and the J gene end by 7 bases; junction bases not matched to a gene: 2. The CDR3 DNA reads as TGTGCCATCAACAGGGGGAACGGGGAGCTGTTTTTT. As protein: CAINRGNGELFF.

The rearrangement uses TRBV29-1 and TRBJ2-5; no clear D gene. There are 14 residues in the CDR3. Germline V CDR1 and CDR2: SQVTM, ANQGSEA. V was clipped by 4 bases and J by 3 bases, with 15 bases between them. CDR3 loop: CSVGISRAKETQYF. Written as DNA, the CDR3 is TGCAGCGTTGGAATCTCAAGGGCTAAAGAGACCCAGTACTTC.

This clone was recorded once. The chain couples TRBV7-2 to TRBJ2-6, with D perhaps given as TRBD1 or TRBD2 (5 bases each). Germline V lookup: CDR1 SGHTA, CDR2 FQGNSA. V dropped 3 bases and J dropped 4 bases, with 10 bases sitting between them. The CDR3 length is 15 residues. The CDR3 DNA reads TGTGCCAGCAGCTTGAGGGGCCCCGGGGCCAACGTCCTGACTTTC. Translation: CASSLRGPGANVLTF.

The V call is TRBV30, the J call TRBJ2-1, with 11 bases that match TRBD2. Looked up from germline, CDR1 is GTSNPN and CDR2 is SVGIG (reference sequence). V was clipped by 0 bases and J by 6 bases; unmatched bases: 1. CDR3 size: 14 residues. CDR3 amino acids: CAWSVGLAANEQFF. CDR3 DNA sequence: TGTGCCTGGAGTGTGGGACTAGCGGCCAATGAGCAGTTCTTC.

The chain joins TRBV29-1 to TRBJ2-1, with 8 bases aligning to TRBD2. CDR1 and CDR2 (germline): SQVTM, ANQGSEA. Trimming at V came to 4 bases and at J to 6 bases, leaving 14 bases not matched to a gene. CDR3 length: 16 residues. The CDR3 here is CSVAGGREGRSNEQFF. The DNA for the CDR3 is TGCAGCGTTGCGGGGGGACGGGAGGGCCGATCCAATGAGCAGTTCTTC.

The genes are TRBV28 and TRBJ2-3; no firm D call. Trimming took 5 bases from V and 1 from J, leaving 10 bases between them. The CDR3 runs to 14 residues. The germline V gene has CDR1 MDHEN and CDR2 SYDVKM. The CDR3, as DNA: TGTGCCAGCAGTCGACCTGTGGGCACAGATACGCAGTATTTT. This gives the protein CASSRPVGTDTQYF.

This clone was observed a few times. This chain joins TRBV6-5 and TRBJ2-2, with 9 bases identical to TRBD1. With V trimmed by 6 bases and J by 3 bases, 2 bases remained unmatched. This CDR3 region has 14 residues. Per the germline V gene, CDR1 is MNHEY and CDR2 is SVGAGI. DNA of the CDR3: TGTGCCAGCAGCGGGACAGGGTACACCGGGGAGCTGTTTTTT. Translation gives CASSGTGYTGELFF.

A few counts support this clone. The chain uses TRBV5-1 and TRBJ2-7; 9 bases match TRBD2. The CDR3 sequence is 16 residues long. The J segment lost 3 bases and the V segment lost 0 bases, leaving 7 bases of the junction unmatched. Per the germline V gene, CDR1 is SGHRS and CDR2 is YFSETQ. The CDR3, as DNA: TGCGCCAGCAGCTTGGGGGGATCTAGCGGGATCTACGAGCAGTACTTC. Its protein is CASSLGGSSGIYEQYF. Together with reference TRBV5-1 and TRBJ2-7, the CDR3 gives the full variable domain: KAGVTQTPRYLIKTRGQQVTLSCSPISGHRSVSWYQQTPGQGLQFLFEYFSETQRNKGNFPGRFSGRQFSNSRSEMNVSTLELGDSALYLCASSLGGSSGIYEQYFGPGTRLTVT.

The chain is built from TRBV5-1 and TRBJ1-1; 7 nucleotides align to TRBD1. The CDR3 is made up of 11 amino acids. V was clipped by 0 bases and J by 10 bases; unmatched bases: 0. Looked up from germline, CDR1 is SGHRS and CDR2 is YFSETQ. Written as DNA, the CDR3 is TGCGCCAGCAGCTTGGGACAGGGAGCTTTCTTT. Amino acid sequence: CASSLGQGAFF.

This chain connects TRBV7-2 to TRBJ2-7; D not resolved. The V gene's germline CDR1 is SGHTA and CDR2 FQGNSA. Trimming cost V 1 base and J 6 bases, with 16 bases left between them. CDR3 length equals 15 residues. CDR3 bases: TGTGCCAGCAGCTTAGAGGCCAGGCCCACCGCCGAGCAGTACTTC. Translating it yields CASSLEARPTAEQYF.

V gene TRBV30 combines with J gene TRBJ1-5; D is uncertain. Trimming removed 3 bases at V and 0 bases at J, with 12 bases between. Germline V gene data show CDR1 as GTSNPN and CDR2 as SVGIG (reference sequence). CDR3 length: 15 amino acids. Here the CDR3 reads CAWRASSYSNQPQHF. The CDR3 region has the DNA TGTGCCTGGAGGGCCAGTTCATATAGCAATCAGCCCCAGCATTTT.

This clone was found many times. J is TRBJ1-2 and V is TRBV4-3, with D unresolved. CDR3 size: 13 residues. Germline values: CDR1 LGHNA, CDR2 YSLEER. The V end was cut by 4 bases, the J end by 8 bases, with 14 bases between. In DNA form, the CDR3 reads TGCGCCAGCAGCCTTGAGGCCCGGCACGGCTACACCTTC. It is translated as CASSLEARHGYTF.

This clone has just a few counts. The chain recombines TRBV27 with TRBJ2-3; 7 nucleotides line up with TRBD1. This CDR3 comprises 20 residues. Germline lookup yields CDR1 MNHEY and CDR2 SMNVEV (reference sequence). The ends lost 1 base at V and 0 bases at J; junction bases unmatched: 16. The CDR3 here is CASSLFLRTGDPASTDTQYF. In nucleotides, the CDR3 is TGTGCCAGCAGTTTATTCTTGAGAACAGGGGACCCTGCTAGCACAGATACGCAGTATTTT.

The V and J genes are TRBV5-6 and TRBJ2-7; the D gene is possibly TRBD1 (5 bases). Trimming removed 1 base from V and 0 bases from J, with 11 bases in between. The CDR3 spans 15 residues. Germline assignment: CDR1 SGHDT and CDR2 YYEEEE. In DNA form, the CDR3 reads TGTGCCAGCAGCTTGTTCAGGGCCAGCTCCTACGAGCAGTACTTC. Residues: CASSLFRASSYEQYF.

The chain employs TRBV18 and TRBJ1-1, with 8 bases that match TRBD1. After removal of 5 bases from V and 4 bases from J, the junction contained 6 bases not matched to a gene. The V gene's germline CDR1 is KGHSH and CDR2 LQKENI. The length of the CDR3 is 14 residues. CDR3 region: CASSTGQGVTEAFF. CDR3 DNA sequence: TGTGCCAGCTCAACAGGACAGGGAGTCACTGAAGCTTTCTTT.

The chain uses TRBV6-6 and TRBJ1-5; no definite D call. Germline V lookup: CDR1 MNHNY, CDR2 SVGAGI (reference sequence). CDR3 length equals 12 residues. Deletions cut 6 bases from V and 4 bases from J, with 7 bases between. Written as DNA, the CDR3 is TGTGCCAGCAGCCAGACGAATCAGCCCCAGCATTTT. Its translation: CASSQTNQPQHF.

This sequence joins TRBV5-4 and TRBJ2-1, with D unresolved. Trimming cost V 0 bases and J 1 base, with 2 bases left between them. Per germline, CDR1 SGHNT and CDR2 YYREEE (reference sequence). This CDR3 has 13 amino acids. Here the CDR3 reads CASSLVSYNEQFF. The CDR3 DNA follows: TGTGCCAGCAGCTTGGTTTCCTACAATGAGCAGTTCTTC. The full variable domain, its missing parts supplied by reference TRBV5-4 and TRBJ2-1, is ETGVTQSPTHLIKTRGQQVTLRCSSQSGHNTVSWYQQALGQGPQFIFQYYREEENGRGNFPPRFSGLQFPNYSSELNVNALELDDSALYLCASSLVSYNEQFFGPGTRLTVL.

This chain uses TRBV4-1 with TRBJ1-5; D remains ambiguous. CDR3 length: 15 amino acids. Trimming removed 4 bases at V and 7 bases at J, with 17 bases between. CDR1 and CDR2 from the germline V gene are MGHRA and YSYEKL. The CDR3 here is CASSPTEGSSQPQHF. The CDR3 nucleotides read TGCGCCAGCAGCCCCACGGAAGGGAGCAGCCAGCCCCAGCATTTT.

This sequence joins TRBV2 and TRBJ2-4, with TRBD1 as a possible D gene (5 bases). This CDR3 contains 13 residues. V was trimmed by 8 bases and J by 0 bases, leaving 8 bases between them. CDR1 and CDR2 from the germline V gene are SNHLY and FYNNEI. CDR3 amino acids: CASYRIAKNIQYF. In DNA, the CDR3 is TGTGCCAGCTACAGGATAGCCAAAAACATTCAGTACTTC.

The rearrangement joins TRBV5-1 to TRBJ2-5; 9 nucleotides agree with TRBD2. Trimming at V came to 0 bases and at J to 4 bases, leaving 4 bases not matched to a gene. Per the germline V gene, CDR1 is SGHRS and CDR2 is YFSETQ. This CDR3 comprises 15 residues. CDR3 amino acids: CASSLGRAGGETQYF. The CDR3 region has the DNA TGCGCCAGCAGCTTGGGCAGAGCGGGAGGAGAGACCCAGTACTTC.

This clone was recorded a few times. The chain uses TRBV19 and TRBJ1-2; the D is unclear. CDR1 is LNHDA and CDR2 is SQIVND in the germline V gene (reference sequence). This CDR3 spans 11 amino acids. V lost 5 bases, J lost 10 bases, and 11 bases lay in between. In nucleotides, the CDR3 is TGTGCCAGTAGTGCGACGACGGCCTACACCTTC. This gives the protein CASSATTAYTF.

A few counts support this clone. The chain recombines TRBV30 with TRBJ1-5; 7 positions match TRBD1. Trimming cost V 0 bases and J 4 bases; bases outside gene matches: 6. The CDR3 extends over 15 amino acids. Germline V gene data show CDR1 as GTSNPN and CDR2 as SVGIG (reference sequence). The CDR3 region is CAWSVIGQANQPQHF. The CDR3 nucleotides read TGTGCCTGGAGTGTAATTGGACAGGCTAATCAGCCCCAGCATTTT.

This clone occurred a few times. J is TRBJ2-7 and V is TRBV19; no firm D call. V was cut by 10 bases and J by 0 bases, with 13 bases left in between. This CDR3 spans 13 amino acids. Per germline, CDR1 LNHDA and CDR2 SQIVND (reference sequence). The CDR3 nucleotides read TGTGCCACCAGGCGGACGGGCTCCTACGAGCAGTACTTC. Translating gives CATRRTGSYEQYF.

The chain couples TRBV6-6 to TRBJ2-4; D gene ambiguous. The CDR3 covers 11 residues. Germline CDR1 and CDR2: MNHNY and SVGAGI (reference sequence). V was clipped by 6 bases and J by 5 bases, with 5 bases between them. CDR3 region: CASSRQNIQYF. DNA of the CDR3: TGTGCCAGCAGCCGACAAAACATTCAGTACTTC.

This chain links TRBV7-2 with TRBJ2-7; 9 nucleotides match TRBD1. CDR1 is SGHTA and CDR2 is FQGNSA in the germline V gene. V trimming: 1 base; J trimming: 2 bases; junction bases outside the gene matches: 6. CDR3 length: 16 amino acids. The CDR3 bases are TGTGCCAGCAGCTTAGACCCGAGACAGGGGGCCTACGAGCAGTACTTC. Encoded protein: CASSLDPRQGAYEQYF.

This clone has just a few counts. The V gene is TRBV28, the J gene TRBJ2-5; no firm D call. V gave up 7 bases and J gave up 3 bases, with 6 bases separating them. This CDR3 spans 11 amino acids. Looked up from germline, CDR1 is MDHEN and CDR2 is SYDVKM. DNA of the CDR3: TGTGCCAGCACTTCCGAAGAGACCCAGTACTTC. Its protein product is CASTSEETQYF.